Each of the 18 T cell receptor beta chains below was sequenced from the same sample in a study of Tregs in tolerant kidney transplant recipients. Sequencing used immunoSEQ multiplex PCR; TCRdb keeps in-frame clones, though not all of them. The sample table sets out about 30,000 clones. The sample was CD8+ T cells from blood, taken before the transplant. These receptors all stem from a human donor who received a combined kidney and bone marrow transplant.

This CDR3 is CASSINGAGNTEAFF. Incomplete CDR3 DNA: TGTGCCAGTAGTATTAACGGTGCCGGGAACACTGAA. This rearrangement joins TRBV19 to TRBJ1-1, with D unresolved. The CDR3 end is not reached by the read, which stops 3 residues before it; the germline J gene fills it in. V lost 3 bases and J lost 1, with 12 bases in between. CDR3 length: 15 residues. CDR1 and CDR2 from the germline V gene are LNHDA and SQIVND (reference sequence).

As to this clone: The DNA ends 3 residues before the CDR3 does, and the rest of the CDR3 is filled in from the germline J gene. This rearrangement joins TRBV19 to TRBJ2-7, with 7 bases matching TRBD1. The CDR3 contains 14 residues. Germline values: CDR1 LNHDA, CDR2 SQIVND (reference sequence). V lost 2 bases, J lost 2 bases, and 3 bases stayed unmatched. CDR3 DNA (partial): TGTGCCAGTAGTATAACAGGGACAGCCTACGAG. Protein sequence: CASSITGTAYE. The complete CDR3 protein is CASSITGTAYEQYF.

To note about this clone: Read coverage stops 3 residues before the CDR3 terminus; the germline J gene supplies the remainder. V and J are TRBV29-1 and TRBJ2-5, with D tentatively TRBD2 (5 bases). This CDR3 is built from 15 residues. Germline V gene lookup returns CDR1 SQVTM and CDR2 ANQGSEA. Trimming pared 0 bases from V and 1 base from J, leaving 12 bases between. The CDR3 is CSVEEEGNTQETQYF. Incomplete CDR3 DNA: TGCAGCGTTGAAGAAGAGGGTAACACCCAAGAGACC.

On this clone itself: The observed sequence ends 3 residues before the CDR3 terminus, with the missing tail filled in from the germline J gene. This chain links TRBV5-6 with TRBJ1-1, with 8 positions matching TRBD1. From germline, CDR1 is SGHDT and CDR2 YYEEEE. The CDR3 has 12 residues. CDR3 loop: CASSFQGARAFF. Partial CDR3 DNA: TGTGCCAGCAGCTTTCAGGGGGCAAGA.

The CDR3 protein is CASNGQGDYNEQFF. Partial CDR3 DNA: TGTGCCAGCAACGGACAGGGAGATTACAATGAG. The chain has TRBV12-3 or TRBV12-4 and TRBJ2-1; TRBD1 agrees at 8 bases. The CDR3 is cut off 3 residues early in the read; its end comes from the germline J gene. Losses at the gene ends were 7 bases for V and 4 bases for J; bases not matched to a gene: 6. This CDR3 region has 14 residues.

About this clone itself: The read terminates 3 residues ahead of where the CDR3 ends, so the germline J gene completes it. This chain joins TRBV19 and TRBJ2-5, with 7 bases that match TRBD1. The CDR3 spans 13 residues. Germline V gene data show CDR1 as LNHDA and CDR2 as SQIVND (reference sequence). V shed 5 bases, J shed 4 bases, and the junction held 4 bases outside the gene matches. Incomplete CDR3 DNA: TGTGCCAGTAGTCTTAACAGGGGAGAGACC. It encodes CASSLNRGET. The complete CDR3 protein is CASSLNRGETQYF.

A word on this clone: The CDR3 extends 3 residues past the end of the read, so its final part is completed from the germline J gene. V usage is TRBV19 and J usage is TRBJ1-5; D perhaps matches TRBD1 (6 bases). Germline CDR1 is LNHDA and CDR2 is SQIVND (reference sequence). The V and J ends lost 0 bases and 0 bases respectively, with 15 bases between them. This CDR3 contains 18 residues. The CDR3 bases that were read are TGTGCCAGTAGTATAGACGGCATTCAGGGGCTTAGCAATCAGCCC. It yields the protein CASSIDGIQGLSNQP. The full CDR3 is CASSIDGIQGLSNQPQHF.

On this clone itself: The CDR3 end falls 3 residues outside the read, so it is completed with the germline J gene. The genes are TRBV10-3 and TRBJ2-1; TRBD2 agrees at 7 bases. With 2 bases clipped from V and 6 bases from J, the junction kept 4 bases outside the gene matches. Germline V gives CDR1 ENHRY, CDR2 SYGVKD. CDR3 size: 14 residues. The CDR3 sequence is CAISEAGEPNEQFF. The sequenced CDR3 bases are TGTGCCATCAGTGAGGCGGGAGAGCCCAATGAG.

Comment on this clone: The read ends 3 residues shy of where the CDR3 ends; the end is completed using the germline J gene. The V gene is TRBV14, the J gene TRBJ1-4, with D hard to call. Germline V gene data show CDR1 as SGHDN and CDR2 as FVKESK. The ends were cut back, 8 bases at V and 1 base at J, with 11 bases in the middle. This CDR3 contains 14 residues. The CDR3 sequence is CASRLHLTNEKLFF. CDR3 bases read: TGTGCCAGCCGCTTACATCTAACTAATGAAAAA.

Of note for this clone: The read finishes 3 residues shy of the CDR3 end, and the germline J gene is used to complete it. The rearrangement joins TRBV5-1 to TRBJ2-7; possibly TRBD1 for D (6 bases). The CDR3 spans 15 residues. From germline, CDR1 is SGHRS and CDR2 YFSETQ. V was cut by 4 bases and J by 2 bases, with 16 bases left in between. The CDR3: CASSPETGLTYEQYF. The CDR3 DNA, read in part, is TGCGCCAGCAGCCCTGAGACAGGTCTTACCTACGAG.

On this clone itself: The CDR3 extends 3 residues past the end of the read, so its final part is completed from the germline J gene. The rearrangement links TRBV10-2 to TRBJ2-1; the match to TRBD2 covers 8 bases. Germline CDR1 reads WSHSY; CDR2 reads SAAADI. The CDR3 runs to 15 residues. J was trimmed by 4 bases and V by 4 bases; bases with no gene match: 6. The CDR3 loop is CASSAETSVYNEQFF. CDR3 bases read: TGCGCCAGCAGTGCGGAGACTAGCGTGTACAATGAG.

By frequency, this clone registers medium-sized. The read terminates 3 residues ahead of where the CDR3 ends, so the germline J gene completes it. The V and J genes are TRBV5-6 and TRBJ2-7, with D uncertain. V was clipped by 2 bases and J by 6 bases, with 15 bases between them. The CDR3 loop spans 14 amino acids. Germline assignment: CDR1 SGHDT and CDR2 YYEEEE. CDR3 bases read: TGTGCCAGCAGCTTCCCTCCGGCAACTACCGAG. The encoded protein is CASSFPPATTE. The whole CDR3 is CASSFPPATTEQYF.

Comment on this clone: The read ends 3 residues shy of where the CDR3 ends; the end is completed using the germline J gene. The rearrangement joins TRBV5-6 to TRBJ1-1; tentative D call: TRBD1 (5 bases). The germline gives CDR1 SGHDT, CDR2 YYEEEE. Trimming removed 2 bases at V and 0 bases at J, with 11 bases between. The CDR3 has 15 amino acids. The part of the CDR3 DNA that was read is TGTGCCAGCAGCTTCTCAGGGTCTCTGAACACTGAA. Amino acids: CASSFSGSLNTE. The entire CDR3 protein is CASSFSGSLNTEAFF.

Remarks on this clone: Sequencing ends 3 residues short of the CDR3 end; the germline J gene provides the rest. The chain carries TRBV19 and TRBJ1-1; D unclear. Germline V CDR1 and CDR2: LNHDA, SQIVND (reference sequence). Deletions cut 6 bases from V and 1 base from J, with 6 bases between. CDR3 length: 12 residues. CDR3 sequence reads: CASRSGNTEAFF. The CDR3 bases that were read are TGTGCCAGTAGATCCGGGAACACTGAA.

Remarks on this clone: The read terminates 3 residues ahead of where the CDR3 ends, so the germline J gene completes it. This chain uses TRBV4-1 with TRBJ1-5, with D uncertain. This CDR3 is built from 16 residues. CDR1 is MGHRA, CDR2 YSYEKL, per germline. V was cut by 0 bases and J by 0 bases, with 9 bases left in between. CDR3: CASSQDFTYSNQPQHF. The CDR3 bases that were read are TGCGCCAGCAGCCAAGATTTTACATATAGCAATCAGCCC.

Comments on this clone: The read ends 3 residues shy of where the CDR3 ends; the end is completed using the germline J gene. The chain recombines TRBV7-9 with TRBJ2-4, with a tentative D call TRBD2 (5 bases). V dropped 2 bases and J dropped 1 base, with 9 bases sitting between them. This CDR3 comprises 15 residues. The germline gives CDR1 SEHNR, CDR2 FQNEAQ (reference sequence). The CDR3 spells CASSLSSSAKNIQYF. The DNA read from the CDR3 is TGTGCCAGCAGCTTATCTAGCTCCGCCAAAAACATT.

Regarding this clone: Read data end 3 residues before the CDR3 end; the end is taken from the germline J gene. This chain joins TRBV6-2 or TRBV6-3 and TRBJ1-1, with TRBD1 identical over 9 bases. There are 16 residues in the CDR3. The germline V gene encodes CDR1 MNHEY and CDR2 SVGEGT. V dropped 2 bases and J dropped 7; count of bases not matched to a gene: 11. The CDR3 sequence is CASSYAPGQGPLEAFF. CDR3 bases read: TGTGCCAGCAGTTACGCCCCGGGACAGGGACCTCTTGAA.

Note on this clone: The CDR3 goes on 3 residues after the read ends, and that part is filled in from the germline J gene. The gene calls are TRBV5-1 and TRBJ1-2, with D tentatively TRBD1 (5 bases). Germline CDR1 and CDR2: SGHRS and YFSETQ. This CDR3 contains 13 residues. The ends were cut back, 0 bases at V and 4 bases at J, with 7 bases in the middle. Incomplete CDR3 DNA: TGCGCCAGCAGCTTGGGACAGAGCTATGGC. Protein sequence: CASSLGQSYG. The CDR3 in its entirety is CASSLGQSYGYTF.